One TCR beta chain is described in this entry. This sample stems from a study of CD8 T cells in Susac syndrome. The CDR3 runs 15 residues. Germline loops: CDR1 LGHNA, CDR2 YSLEER. With V trimmed by 4 bases and J by 3 bases, 8 bases remained unmatched. RNA totalling roughly 0.45 to 1 ug underwent reverse transcription with random hexamers. TCRdb re-analysed the immunoSEQ multiplex PCR reads in MiXCR, keeping a single row per CDR3 protein. The profile shows about 150,000 distinct CDR3 sequences, 85% to 95% of them singletons. This receptor was taken from a human donor with multiple sclerosis. Sequenced sample: CD4+ T cells from PBMCs. The V call is TRBV4-3, the J call TRBJ1-1, with 7 bases fitting TRBD1. The CDR3 coding sequence is TGCGCCAGCAGCCGCACAGGGGAGGGGGACACTGAAGCTTTCTTT. As protein: CASSRTGEGDTEAFF.